This TCR beta chain was identified in a study of CD8 T cells in Susac syndrome (dated by TCRdb to the late 2010s). Notes on the research overall: Of the Susac syndrome patients who were sequenced, over five had clinically active disease and roughly eight were in clinical remission. The study used repertoire sequencing to test whether antigen drove CD8+ T cell activation and differentiation in Susac syndrome. At blood withdrawal, Susac syndrome patients were therapy-naive, treated with corticosteroids (with IVIg additionally given to some), or treated with IVIg alone.

Peripheral blood CD8+ and CD4+ T cells from healthy donors, Susac syndrome patients and multiple sclerosis patients were profiled using high-throughput TCR beta sequencing. Susac syndrome patients met recently defined diagnostic criteria for definite or probable disease. Bulk CD8+ and CD4+ T cells were purified magnetically by negative isolation, whereas CD8+ TEMRA cells were enriched by FACS. Blood was collected in EDTA tubes and processed within 24 hours, with PBMCs isolated through density gradient centrifugation. PBMCs intended for TCR sequencing were frozen in liquid nitrogen and were later thawed in a 37 degrees C water bath. A purity of at least 90% was achieved for sorted or isolated CD4+, CD8+ and CD8+ TEMRA cells. RNA was extracted using the RNeasy kit, and roughly 0.45 to 1 microgram was reverse transcribed with random hexamers. TCR beta CDR3 regions were amplified with the immunoSEQ multiplex PCR assay covering 54 Vbeta and 13 Jbeta segments. PCR amplification bias was corrected using a synthetic template baseline for primer optimization and computational correction. Concerning the study's data processing: Reads were annotated to V, D and J genes per IMGT and analyzed with immunoSEQ Analyzer, keeping only productive sequences. To calculate clonality, Shannon entropy was normalized by log2 of the number of productive unique sequences and then subtracted from one. For each patient and control, public and private clones were evaluated within the 100 most prevalent clones. A clone was defined as Susac-specific if it was absent from the healthy and MS cohorts, from about a thousand published viral clones and from other ImmuneACCESS disease sequences. TCRdb passed the public sequencing reads through fastp at Q25 and MiXCR, retaining productive beta sequences. Records with the same CDR3 protein are collapsed into one entry carrying the most frequent genes and DNA. What appears here as the V and J calls and clone size reflects TCRdb's work, not the paper's. This sample holds 210,000 or so distinct CDR3 sequences; approximately 94% were observed only once. The top ten clones comprise about 0.14% of the sample.

This clonotype occurred once. No antigen is known for it. Per-base qualities were not stored, and no clone one base away is much larger. One read alone provides weak support. For CDR1 and CDR2, the germline V gene lists MNHNS and SASEGT. The CDR3 runs 15 residues from the cysteine to the phenylalanine. The DNA shown is the 45-base CDR3, in frame from base 1. The junction carries 11 bases between V and J, which are trimmed by 2 bases and 1 base respectively. General conclusions and limits of the study: No clonal expansion was detected in the CD4+ T cell repertoire of Susac syndrome patients. The number of individuals in the TCR sequencing and HLA analysis was acknowledged as relatively small.

The sequencing input was CD4+ T cells from PBMCs. This receptor chain uses TRBV6-1 and TRBJ1-2, and perhaps TRBD1 as D gene, on 6 matching bases. The sequence came from a human donor with Susac syndrome. CDR3 reads: CASSEQGQLNYGYTF. The sequenced DNA is TGTGCCAGCAGTGAACAGGGGCAGCTTAACTATGGCTACACCTTC.